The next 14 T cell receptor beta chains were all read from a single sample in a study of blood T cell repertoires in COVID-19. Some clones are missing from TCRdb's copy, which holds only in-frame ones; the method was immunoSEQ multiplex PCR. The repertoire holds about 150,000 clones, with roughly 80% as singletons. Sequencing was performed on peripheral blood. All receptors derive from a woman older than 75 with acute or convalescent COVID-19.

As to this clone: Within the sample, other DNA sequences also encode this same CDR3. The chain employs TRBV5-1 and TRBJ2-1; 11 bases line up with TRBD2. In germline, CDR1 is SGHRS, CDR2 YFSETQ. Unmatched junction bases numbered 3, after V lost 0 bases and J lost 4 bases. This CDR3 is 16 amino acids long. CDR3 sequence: CASSLVAGGPYNEQFF. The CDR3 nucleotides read TGCGCCAGCAGCTTGGTAGCGGGAGGGCCGTACAATGAGCAGTTCTTC.

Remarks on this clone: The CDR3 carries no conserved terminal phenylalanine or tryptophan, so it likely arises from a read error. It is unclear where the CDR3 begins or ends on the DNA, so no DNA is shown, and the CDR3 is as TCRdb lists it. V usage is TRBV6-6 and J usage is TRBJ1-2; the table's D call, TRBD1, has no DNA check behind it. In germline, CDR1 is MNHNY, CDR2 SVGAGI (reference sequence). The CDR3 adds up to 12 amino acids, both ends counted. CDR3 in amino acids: CASSPGQGKYLV.

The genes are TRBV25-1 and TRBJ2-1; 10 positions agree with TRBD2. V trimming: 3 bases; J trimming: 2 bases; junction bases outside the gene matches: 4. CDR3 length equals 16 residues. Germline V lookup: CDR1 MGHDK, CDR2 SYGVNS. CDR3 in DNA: TGTGCCAGCAGTGATGTACTAGCGGGAACCTACAATGAGCAGTTCTTC. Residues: CASSDVLAGTYNEQFF.

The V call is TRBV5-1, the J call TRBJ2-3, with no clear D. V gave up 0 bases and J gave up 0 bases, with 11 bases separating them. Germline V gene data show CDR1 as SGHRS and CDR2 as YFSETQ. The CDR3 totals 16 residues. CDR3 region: CASSLAVSPSTDTQYF. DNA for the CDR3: TGCGCCAGCAGCTTGGCCGTTAGCCCTAGCACAGATACGCAGTATTTT.

The CDR3 loop reads CASSQTETSSYEQYF. CDR3 sequence (DNA): TGCGCCAGCAGCCAAACAGAAACTAGCTCCTACGAGCAGTACTTC. The chain has TRBV4-1 and TRBJ2-7, with D maybe TRBD2 (5 bases). This CDR3 comprises 15 residues. Between the trimmed V and J ends, which lost 2 bases and 0 bases, there was a span of 11 bases. CDR1 MGHRA and CDR2 YSYEKL come from the germline V gene.

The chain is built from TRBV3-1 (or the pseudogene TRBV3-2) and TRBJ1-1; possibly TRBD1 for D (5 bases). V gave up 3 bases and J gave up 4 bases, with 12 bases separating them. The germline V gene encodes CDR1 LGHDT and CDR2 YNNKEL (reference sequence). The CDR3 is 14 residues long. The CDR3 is CASSQAGQVTEAFF. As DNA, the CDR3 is TGTGCCAGCAGCCAGGCGGGGCAGGTCACTGAAGCTTTCTTT.

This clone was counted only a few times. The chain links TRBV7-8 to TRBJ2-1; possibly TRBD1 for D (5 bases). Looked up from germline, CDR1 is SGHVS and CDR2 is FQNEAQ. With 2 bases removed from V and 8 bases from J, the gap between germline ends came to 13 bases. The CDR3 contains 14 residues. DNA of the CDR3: TGTGCCAGCAGCTTATCAGCGTGGGGCGATGAGCAGTTCTTC. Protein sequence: CASSLSAWGDEQFF.

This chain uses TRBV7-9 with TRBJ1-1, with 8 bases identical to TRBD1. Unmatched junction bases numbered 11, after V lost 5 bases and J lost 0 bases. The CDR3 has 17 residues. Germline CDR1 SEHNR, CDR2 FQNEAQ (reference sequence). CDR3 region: CASSTRTGWGMNTEAFF. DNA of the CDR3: TGTGCCAGCAGCACGAGGACAGGGTGGGGGATGAACACTGAAGCTTTCTTT.

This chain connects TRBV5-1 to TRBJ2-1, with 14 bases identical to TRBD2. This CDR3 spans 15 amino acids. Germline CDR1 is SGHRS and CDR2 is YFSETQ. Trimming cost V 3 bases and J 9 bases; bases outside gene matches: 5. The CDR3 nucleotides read TGCGCCAGCAGCTCCCCTGGGACTAGCGGGGGTGAGCAGTTCTTC. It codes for CASSSPGTSGGEQFF.

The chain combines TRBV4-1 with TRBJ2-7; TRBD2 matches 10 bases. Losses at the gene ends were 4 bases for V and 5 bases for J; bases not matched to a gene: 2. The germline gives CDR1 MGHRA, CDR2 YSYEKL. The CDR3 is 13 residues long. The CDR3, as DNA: TGCGCCAGCAGCCTCGGGACTAGCGACGAGCAGTACTTC. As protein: CASSLGTSDEQYF.

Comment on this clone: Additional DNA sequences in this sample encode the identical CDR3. Written as DNA, the CDR3 is TGTGCCTGGAGTGTACAGGGCTACGAGCAGTACTTC. Translating gives CAWSVQGYEQYF. The chain recombines TRBV30 with TRBJ2-7; D is perhaps TRBD1 (6 bases). Germline values: CDR1 GTSNPN, CDR2 SVGIG (reference sequence). V was trimmed by 0 bases and J by 3 bases, leaving 6 bases between them. The CDR3 loop spans 12 amino acids.

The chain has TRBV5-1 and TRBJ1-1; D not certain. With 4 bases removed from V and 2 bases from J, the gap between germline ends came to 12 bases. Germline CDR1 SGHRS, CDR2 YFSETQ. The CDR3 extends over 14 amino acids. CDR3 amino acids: CASSTTPDNTEAFF. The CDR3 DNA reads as TGCGCCAGCAGCACTACCCCAGATAACACTGAAGCTTTCTTT. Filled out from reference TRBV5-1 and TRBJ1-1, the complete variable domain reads KAGVTQTPRYLIKTRGQQVTLSCSPISGHRSVSWYQQTPGQGLQFLFEYFSETQRNKGNFPGRFSGRQFSNSRSEMNVSTLELGDSALYLCASSTTPDNTEAFFGQGTRLTVV.

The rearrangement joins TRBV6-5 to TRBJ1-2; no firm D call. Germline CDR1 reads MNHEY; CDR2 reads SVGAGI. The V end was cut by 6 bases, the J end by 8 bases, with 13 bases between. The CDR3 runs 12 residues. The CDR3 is CASREDGIGYTF. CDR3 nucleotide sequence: TGTGCCAGCAGGGAGGACGGCATCGGCTACACCTTC.

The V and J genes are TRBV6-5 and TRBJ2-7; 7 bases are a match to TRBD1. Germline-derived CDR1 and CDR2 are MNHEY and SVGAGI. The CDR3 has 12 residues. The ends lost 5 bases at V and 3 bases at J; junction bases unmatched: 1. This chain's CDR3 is CASSRQGYEQYF. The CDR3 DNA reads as TGTGCCAGCAGTAGACAGGGCTACGAGCAGTACTTC.